The 2 T cell receptor beta chains below come from one sample, sequenced in a study of blood T cells in healthy people across ages (dated by TCRdb to about 2015). The library was generated by 5' RACE. Instrument on record: Illumina HiSeq 2500. A second PCR of 7 to 11 cycles was run with a J-beta primer mix and a sample-barcoded 5' primer. TCRdb trimmed the raw reads at Q25, called clones with MiXCR and kept productive beta chains. Under each unique CDR3 protein, matching rows form one entry showing the most common genes and DNA. A total of more than 750,000 distinct CDR3 sequences appear in this sample, 25% to 35% of them only once. The ten largest make up 9.5% to 13% of the sample. The data also belong to a second study, concerning T cells of mothers and their children.

Sequenced sample: blood. These receptors were taken from a woman aged 40 to 50 in good health.

The chain couples TRBV25-1 to TRBJ2-2; 8 nucleotides match TRBD2. The CDR3 extends over 18 amino acids. V lost 1 base and J lost 4; bases outside the gene matches: 11. Per germline, CDR1 MGHDK and CDR2 SYGVNS. As DNA, the CDR3 is TGTGCCAGCAGTGAATCCATCGGGACTAGTTCGGTCACCGGGGAGCTGTTTTTT. Encoded protein: CASSESIGTSSVTGELFF.

This chain joins TRBV29-1 and TRBJ1-2; TRBD1 matches at 7 bases. The CDR3 consists of 13 residues. V lost 5 bases to trimming and J lost 0 bases; unmatched junction nucleotides: 3. Germline V lookup: CDR1 SQVTM, CDR2 ANQGSEA. CDR3 DNA sequence: TGCAGCGTTCAGGGGGGCGCTAACTATGGCTACACCTTC. Protein sequence: CSVQGGANYGYTF.